Sequencing of this T cell receptor (beta chain) was carried out in a study of blood T cell repertoires in COVID-19. Study at large: The United States, Italy and Spain were the sources of the acute and convalescent COVID-19 samples. In each case, the material was cDNA or gDNA derived from T cells, B-cell-depleted T cells, or PBMCs.

Trimming cost V 5 bases and J 8 bases; bases outside gene matches: 12. The CDR3 covers 15 residues. From germline, CDR1 is KGHSH and CDR2 LQKENI. Original handling: Reference gene primer amplification yielded estimated nucleated cell counts. TCRdb keeps only in-frame clones here, not all; method: immunoSEQ multiplex PCR. V, J and clone size are those of that table, while D and trimming were read from the DNA. Among about 48,000 clones listed, about nine tenths were seen once. Sequencing used peripheral blood. This TCR derives from a man aged 65 to 79 with acute or convalescent COVID-19. V usage is TRBV18 and J usage is TRBJ1-2, with 9 bases fitting TRBD1. In DNA form, the CDR3 reads TGTGCCAGCTCAAGGGGACAGGGAGATCCAGGCGGCTACACCTTC. This codes for CASSRGQGDPGGYTF.